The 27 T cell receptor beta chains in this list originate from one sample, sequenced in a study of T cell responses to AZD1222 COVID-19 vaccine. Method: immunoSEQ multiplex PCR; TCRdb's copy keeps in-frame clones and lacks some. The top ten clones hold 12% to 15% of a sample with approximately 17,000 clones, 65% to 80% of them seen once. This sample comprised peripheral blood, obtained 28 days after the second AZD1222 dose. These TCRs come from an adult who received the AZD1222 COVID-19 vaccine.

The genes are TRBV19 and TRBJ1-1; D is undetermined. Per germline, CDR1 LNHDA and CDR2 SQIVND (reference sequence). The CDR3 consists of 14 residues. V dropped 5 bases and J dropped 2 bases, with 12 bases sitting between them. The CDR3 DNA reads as TGTGCCAGTAGTCCCCGCGGGTACAACACTGAAGCTTTCTTT. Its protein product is CASSPRGYNTEAFF.

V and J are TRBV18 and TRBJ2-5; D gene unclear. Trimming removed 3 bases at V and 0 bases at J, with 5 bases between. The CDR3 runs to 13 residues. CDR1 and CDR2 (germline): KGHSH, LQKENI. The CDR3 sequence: CASSPVNQETQYF. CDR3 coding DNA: TGTGCCAGCTCACCGGTCAACCAAGAGACCCAGTACTTC.

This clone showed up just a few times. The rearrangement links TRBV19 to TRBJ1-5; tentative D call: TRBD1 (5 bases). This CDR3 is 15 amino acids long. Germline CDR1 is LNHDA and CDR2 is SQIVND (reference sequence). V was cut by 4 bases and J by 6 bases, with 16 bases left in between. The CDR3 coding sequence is TGTGCCAGTAGTACCCCCGGGACTCGCGGTCAGCCCCAGCATTTT. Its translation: CASSTPGTRGQPQHF.

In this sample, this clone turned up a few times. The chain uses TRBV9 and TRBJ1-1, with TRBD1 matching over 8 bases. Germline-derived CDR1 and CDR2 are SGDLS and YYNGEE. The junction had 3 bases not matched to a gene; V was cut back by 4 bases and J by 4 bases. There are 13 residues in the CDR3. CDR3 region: CASSRTGSTEAFF. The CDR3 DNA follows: TGTGCCAGCAGCCGGACAGGGAGCACTGAAGCTTTCTTT.

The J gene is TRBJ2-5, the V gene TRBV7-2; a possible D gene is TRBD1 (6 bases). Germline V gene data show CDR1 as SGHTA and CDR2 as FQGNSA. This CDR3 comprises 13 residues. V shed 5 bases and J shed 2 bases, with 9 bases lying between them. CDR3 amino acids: CASSPGQQETQYF. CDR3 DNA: TGTGCCAGCAGCCCCGGACAGCAAGAGACCCAGTACTTC.

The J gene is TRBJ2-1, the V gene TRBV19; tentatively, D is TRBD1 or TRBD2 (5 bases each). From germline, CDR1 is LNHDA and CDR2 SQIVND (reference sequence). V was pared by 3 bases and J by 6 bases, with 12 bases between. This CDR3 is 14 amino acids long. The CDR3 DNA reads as TGTGCCAGTAGTATGTGGGGGTGGGGCAATGAGCAGTTCTTC. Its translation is CASSMWGWGNEQFF. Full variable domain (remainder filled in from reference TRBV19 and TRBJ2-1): DGGITQSPKYLFRKEGQNVTLSCEQNLNHDAMYWYRQDPGQGLRLIYYSQIVNDFQKGDIAEGYSVSREKKESFPLTVTSAQKNPTAFYLCASSMWGWGNEQFFGPGTRLTVL.

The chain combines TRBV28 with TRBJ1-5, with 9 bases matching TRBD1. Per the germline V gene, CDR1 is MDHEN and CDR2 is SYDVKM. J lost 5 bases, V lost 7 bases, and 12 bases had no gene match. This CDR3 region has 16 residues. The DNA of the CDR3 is TGTGCCAGCAATTTGGGTACAGGGGGCGTCTATCAGCCCCAGCATTTT. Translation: CASNLGTGGVYQPQHF.

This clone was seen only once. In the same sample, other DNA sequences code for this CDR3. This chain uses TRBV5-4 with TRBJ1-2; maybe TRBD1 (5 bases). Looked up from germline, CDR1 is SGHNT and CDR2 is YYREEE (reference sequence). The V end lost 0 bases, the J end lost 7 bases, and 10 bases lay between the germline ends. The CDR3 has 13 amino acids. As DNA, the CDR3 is TGTGCCAGCAGCTTGGTCCAGGGCTCTGGCTACACCTTC. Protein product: CASSLVQGSGYTF.

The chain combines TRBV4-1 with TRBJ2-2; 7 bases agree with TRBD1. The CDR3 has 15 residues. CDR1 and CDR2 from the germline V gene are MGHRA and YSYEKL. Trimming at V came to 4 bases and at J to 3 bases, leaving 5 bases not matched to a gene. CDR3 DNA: TGCGCCAGCAGCCGCTGGGACAGCTACACCGGGGAGCTGTTTTTT. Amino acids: CASSRWDSYTGELFF.

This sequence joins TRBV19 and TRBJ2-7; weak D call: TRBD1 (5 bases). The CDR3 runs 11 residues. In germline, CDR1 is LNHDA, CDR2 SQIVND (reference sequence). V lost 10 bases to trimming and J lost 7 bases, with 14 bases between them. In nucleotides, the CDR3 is TGTGCCACCTCCAGGGCTGGGGAGCAGTACTTC. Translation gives CATSRAGEQYF.

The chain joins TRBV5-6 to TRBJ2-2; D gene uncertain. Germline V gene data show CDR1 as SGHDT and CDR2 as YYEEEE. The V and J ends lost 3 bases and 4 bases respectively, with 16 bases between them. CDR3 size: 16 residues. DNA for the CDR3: TGTGCCAGCAGCTCTGGGTATCAGGCTTTCACCGGGGAGCTGTTTTTT. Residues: CASSSGYQAFTGELFF.

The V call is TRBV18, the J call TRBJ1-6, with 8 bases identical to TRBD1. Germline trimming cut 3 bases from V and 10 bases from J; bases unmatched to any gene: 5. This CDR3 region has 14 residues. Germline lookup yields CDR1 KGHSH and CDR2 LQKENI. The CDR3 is CASSPEGQASPLHF. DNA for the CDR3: TGTGCCAGCTCACCGGAGGGACAGGCCTCACCCCTCCACTTT. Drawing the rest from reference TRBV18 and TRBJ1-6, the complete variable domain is NAGVMQNPRHLVRRRGQEARLRCSPMKGHSHVYWYRQLPEEGLKFMVYLQKENIIDESGMPKERFSAEFPKEGPSILRIQQVVRGDSAAYFCASSPEGQASPLHFGNGTRLTVT.

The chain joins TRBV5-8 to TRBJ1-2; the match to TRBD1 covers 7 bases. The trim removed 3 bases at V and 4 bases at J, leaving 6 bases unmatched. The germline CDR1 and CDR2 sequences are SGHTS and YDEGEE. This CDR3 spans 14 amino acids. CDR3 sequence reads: CASSWGQPFYGYTF. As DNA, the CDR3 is TGTGCCAGCAGCTGGGGACAGCCGTTCTATGGCTACACCTTC.

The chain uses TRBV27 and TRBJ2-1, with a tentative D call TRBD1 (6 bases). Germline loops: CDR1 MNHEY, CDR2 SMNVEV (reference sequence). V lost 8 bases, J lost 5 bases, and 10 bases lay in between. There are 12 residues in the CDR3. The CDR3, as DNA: TGTGCCAGCCACAGGGTCGACAATGAGCAGTTCTTC. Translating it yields CASHRVDNEQFF.

The CDR3 region is CASSRQQGDGYTF. CDR3 nucleotide sequence: TGTGCCAGCAGTCGGCAACAGGGGGATGGCTACACCTTC. The chain is built from TRBV12-3 or TRBV12-4 and TRBJ1-2; 8 bases agree with TRBD1. This CDR3 has 13 amino acids. V dropped 5 bases and J dropped 6; count of bases not matched to a gene: 5.

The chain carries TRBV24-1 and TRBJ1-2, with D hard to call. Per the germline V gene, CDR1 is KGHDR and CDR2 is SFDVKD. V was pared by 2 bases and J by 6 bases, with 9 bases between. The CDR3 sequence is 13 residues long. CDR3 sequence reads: CATSDSVGDGYTF. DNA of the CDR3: TGTGCCACCAGTGATTCGGTCGGGGATGGCTACACCTTC.

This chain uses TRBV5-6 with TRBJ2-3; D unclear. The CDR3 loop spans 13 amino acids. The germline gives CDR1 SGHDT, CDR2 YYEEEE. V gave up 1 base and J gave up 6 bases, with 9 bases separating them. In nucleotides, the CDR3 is TGTGCCAGCAGCTTGCAGGCCGCGGATACGCAGTATTTT. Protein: CASSLQAADTQYF.

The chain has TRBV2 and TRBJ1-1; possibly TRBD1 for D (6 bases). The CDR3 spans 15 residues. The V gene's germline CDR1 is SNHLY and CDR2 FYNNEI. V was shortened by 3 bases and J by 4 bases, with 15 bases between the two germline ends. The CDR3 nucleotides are TGTGCCAGCAGTGACTCAGGGGACGATCTCACTGAAGCTTTCTTT. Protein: CASSDSGDDLTEAFF.

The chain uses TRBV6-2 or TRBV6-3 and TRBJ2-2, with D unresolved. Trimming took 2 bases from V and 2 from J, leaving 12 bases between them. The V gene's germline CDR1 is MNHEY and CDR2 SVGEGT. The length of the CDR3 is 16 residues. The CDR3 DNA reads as TGTGCCAGCAGTTACGATATGGGGTCTAACACCGGGGAGCTGTTTTTT. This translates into CASSYDMGSNTGELFF.

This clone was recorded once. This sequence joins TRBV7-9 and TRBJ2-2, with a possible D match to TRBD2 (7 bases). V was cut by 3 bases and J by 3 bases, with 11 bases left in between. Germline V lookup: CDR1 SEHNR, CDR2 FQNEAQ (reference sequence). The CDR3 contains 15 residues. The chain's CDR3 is CASSLAGAYTGELFF. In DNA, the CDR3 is TGTGCCAGCAGCTTGGCGGGGGCCTACACCGGGGAGCTGTTTTTT.

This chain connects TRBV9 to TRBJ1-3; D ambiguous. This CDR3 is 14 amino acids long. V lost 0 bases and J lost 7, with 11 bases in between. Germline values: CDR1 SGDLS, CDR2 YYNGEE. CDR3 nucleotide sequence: TGTGCCAGCAGCGTAGGATCTCCGGGGAACACCATATATTTT. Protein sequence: CASSVGSPGNTIYF.

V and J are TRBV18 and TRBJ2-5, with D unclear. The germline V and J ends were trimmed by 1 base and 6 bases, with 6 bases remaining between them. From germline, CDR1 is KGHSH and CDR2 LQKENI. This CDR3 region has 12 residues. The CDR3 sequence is CASSPQGKTQYF. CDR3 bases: TGTGCCAGCTCACCACAGGGAAAGACCCAGTACTTC.

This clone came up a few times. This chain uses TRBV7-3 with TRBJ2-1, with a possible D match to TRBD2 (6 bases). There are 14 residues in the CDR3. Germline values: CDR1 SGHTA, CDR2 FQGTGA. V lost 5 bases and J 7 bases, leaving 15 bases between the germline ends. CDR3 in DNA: TGTGCCAGCAGCATGGGGTTAGGAGGGAATGAGCAGTTCTTC. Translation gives CASSMGLGGNEQFF.

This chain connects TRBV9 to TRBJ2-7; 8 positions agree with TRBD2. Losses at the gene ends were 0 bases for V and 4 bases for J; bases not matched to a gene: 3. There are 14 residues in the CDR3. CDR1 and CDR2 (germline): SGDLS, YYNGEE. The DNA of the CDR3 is TGTGCCAGCAGCGTAGGGGGACTAGTTTACGAGCAGTACTTC. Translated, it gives CASSVGGLVYEQYF.

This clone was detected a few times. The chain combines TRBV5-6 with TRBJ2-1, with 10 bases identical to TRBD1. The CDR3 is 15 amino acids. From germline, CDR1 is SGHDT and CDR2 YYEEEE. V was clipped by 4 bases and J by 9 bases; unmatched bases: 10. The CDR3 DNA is TGTGCCAGCAGCCTGGGACAGGGGCATTTCGGTGAGCAGTTCTTC. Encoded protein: CASSLGQGHFGEQFF.

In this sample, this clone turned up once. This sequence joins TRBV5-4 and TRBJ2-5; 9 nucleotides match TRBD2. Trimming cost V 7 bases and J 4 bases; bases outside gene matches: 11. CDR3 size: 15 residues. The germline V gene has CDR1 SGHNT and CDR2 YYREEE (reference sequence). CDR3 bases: TGTGCCAGCGGCCTCAGCGGGGGGCCGGGAGAGACCCAGTACTTC. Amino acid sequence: CASGLSGGPGETQYF.

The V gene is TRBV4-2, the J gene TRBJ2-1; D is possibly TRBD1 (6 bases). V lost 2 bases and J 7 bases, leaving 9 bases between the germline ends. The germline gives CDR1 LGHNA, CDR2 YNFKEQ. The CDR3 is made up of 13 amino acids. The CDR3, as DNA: TGTGCCAGCAGCCAAAACAGGGAGAATGAGCAGTTCTTC. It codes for CASSQNRENEQFF.